Listed below are T cell receptor beta chains from one sample, sequenced in a study of cytomegalovirus exposure and HLA in healthy donors. Method: immunoSEQ multiplex PCR; TCRdb's copy keeps in-frame clones and lacks some. The sample lists 130,000 to 150,000 clones; 73% were seen once. The sequenced sample was PBMCs. The receptor set was obtained from a human donor in good health. CDR3s include the opening cysteine and the closing phenylalanine or tryptophan. The D gene is left open where the match is weak. Size is stated for part of the rows, as once, few or many counts, or as a class when the clone is expanded.

D gene | clone size | J gene | V gene | CDR3 protein | CDR3 DNA
TRBD1 | few | TRBJ2-7 | TRBV4-1 | CASSQRDSSYEQYF | TGCGCCAGCAGCCAACGGGACAGTTCCTACGAGCAGTACTTC
TRBD2 | - | TRBJ2-1 | TRBV7-7 | CASSPGLAGVREQFF | TGTGCTAGCAGCCCTGGACTAGCGGGAGTGAGGGAGCAGTTCTTC
- | once | TRBJ2-1 | TRBV2 | CASSSSASEQFF | TGTGCCAGCTCGAGCTCGGCTAGTGAGCAGTTCTTC
TRBD1 | once | TRBJ2-1 | TRBV19 | CASLPGQGWLTPIYNEQFF | TGTGCCAGCCTACCGGGACAGGGGTGGCTCACCCCCATTTACAATGAGCAGTTCTTC
TRBD1 | - | TRBJ2-7 | TRBV15 | CATSRETGGLDEQYF | TGTGCCACCAGCAGAGAGACAGGGGGACTCGACGAGCAGTACTTC
TRBD2 | - | TRBJ2-7 | TRBV4-2 | CASSQDNWASGGYEQYF | TGTGCCAGCAGCCAAGATAATTGGGCTAGCGGGGGCTACGAGCAGTACTTC
TRBD2 | few | TRBJ2-1 | TRBV30 | CAWSVGTTRNYNEQFF | TGTGCCTGGAGTGTAGGGACTACCCGAAATTACAATGAGCAGTTCTTC
- | - | TRBJ1-1 | TRBV6-5 | CASSYNGRGTEAFF | TGTGCCAGCAGTTACAACGGCAGGGGAACTGAAGCTTTCTTT
TRBD1 | once | TRBJ1-2 | TRBV27 | CASSDGTVYGYTF | TGTGCCAGCAGTGACGGGACAGTGTATGGCTACACCTTC
TRBD2 | - | TRBJ2-7 | TRBV4-1 | CASSQVESGRSSYEQYF | TGCGCCAGCAGCCAAGTCGAGAGCGGGAGATCATCCTACGAGCAGTACTTC
TRBD1 | - | TRBJ2-7 | TRBV4-1 | CASSQTDSTGTGAYEQYF | TGCGCCAGCAGCCAGACTGATTCTACCGGGACAGGGGCCTACGAGCAGTACTTC
TRBD1 | - | TRBJ2-5 | TRBV6-1 | CASNPTGYKTQYF | TGTGCCAGCAATCCGACAGGGTATAAGACCCAGTACTTC
- | few | TRBJ2-5 | TRBV10-3 | CAISENSGETQYF | TGTGCCATCAGCGAAAACTCGGGAGAGACCCAGTACTTC
- | - | TRBJ1-3 | TRBV6-5 | CASSRDPGNTIYF | TGTGCCAGCAGTCGGGATCCTGGAAACACCATATATTTT
- | once | TRBJ1-2 | TRBV9 | CASSVLGGPNYGYTF | TGTGCCAGCAGCGTGCTGGGGGGACCTAACTATGGCTACACCTTC
- | - | TRBJ1-1 | TRBV28 | CASSWAAGRAEAFF | TGTGCCAGCAGTTGGGCAGCCGGGCGGGCTGAAGCTTTCTTT
- | - | TRBJ1-1 | TRBV19 | CASSIIRDTEAFF | TGTGCCAGTAGTATAATTCGGGACACTGAAGCTTTCTTT
- | - | TRBJ2-3 | TRBV28 | CASSLSRRVDTQYF | TGTGCCAGCAGTTTATCTCGCAGGGTTGATACGCAGTATTTT
TRBD2 | once | TRBJ2-3 | TRBV30 | CAWSRLAVMPGTQYF | TGTGCCTGGAGTCGACTAGCGGTGATGCCTGGAACGCAGTATTTT
- | - | TRBJ1-1 | TRBV5-4 | CASSLVGGINTEAFF | TGTGCCAGCAGCTTGGTGGGAGGTATCAACACTGAAGCTTTCTTT
TRBD1 | - | TRBJ1-1 | TRBV5-4 | CASSLGLTGVNTEAFF | TGTGCCAGCAGCTTGGGACTGACAGGGGTGAACACTGAAGCTTTCTTT
TRBD1 | - | TRBJ2-7 | TRBV4-2 | CASSPGTGGYEQYF | TGTGCCAGCAGCCCTGGGACAGGGGGGTACGAGCAGTACTTC
TRBD2 | - | TRBJ2-1 | TRBV9 | CASSVDVGGSQDEQFF | TGTGCCAGCAGCGTGGATGTGGGGGGGTCCCAGGATGAGCAGTTCTTC
TRBD2 | - | TRBJ2-2 | TRBV6-4 | CASSDFLAGTGELFF | TGTGCCAGCAGTGACTTCCTAGCGGGCACCGGGGAGCTGTTTTTT
- | - | TRBJ2-7 | TRBV6-6 | CASSYSYLRSEQYF | TGTGCCAGCAGTTACTCGTATCTACGGTCCGAGCAGTACTTC
TRBD1 | few | TRBJ1-2 | TRBV28 | CASSTWTGPGYTF | TGTGCCAGCAGTACCTGGACAGGGCCTGGCTACACCTTC
TRBD2 | - | TRBJ2-5 | TRBV5-4 | CASSLVTPYGLAETQYF | TGTGCCAGCAGCTTGGTCACTCCATACGGACTAGCCGAGACCCAGTACTTC
TRBD1 | - | TRBJ1-2 | TRBV19 | CASNNPGQGYGYTF | TGTGCCAGTAACAACCCGGGACAGGGCTATGGCTACACCTTC
- | - | TRBJ1-5 | TRBV15 | CATSRDLGTYQPQHF | TGTGCCACCAGCAGAGATCTCGGGACTTATCAGCCCCAGCATTTT
- | - | TRBJ1-2 | TRBV5-4 | CASSWTVGSDGYTF | TGTGCCAGCAGTTGGACAGTTGGATCGGATGGCTACACCTTC
TRBD1 | - | TRBJ2-7 | TRBV18 | CASSFGTGNYEQYF | TGTGCCAGCTCATTCGGGACAGGGAACTACGAGCAGTACTTC
TRBD2 | - | TRBJ2-3 | TRBV11-3 | CASSLGVAGVRTDTQYF | TGTGCCAGCAGCTTAGGAGTGGCGGGGGTTCGTACAGATACGCAGTATTTT
TRBD1 | - | TRBJ1-6 | TRBV30 | CAWRLTGADNSPLHF | TGTGCCTGGAGACTGACAGGGGCCGATAATTCACCCCTCCACTTT